The clone carrying this T cell receptor (beta chain) appeared once. Its antigen is still unknown. A multiplex PCR was run with 60 Vbeta primers and 13 Jbeta primers. Profiled with immunoSEQ multiplex PCR; TCRdb holds only in-frame clones, not every one. The profile covers about 140,000 clones, with around 80% appearing a single time and 6.5% to 8% taken by the ten largest. V dropped 7 bases and J dropped 4; count of bases not matched to a gene: 6. The CDR3 runs 15 residues. Per the germline V gene, CDR1 is LNHDA and CDR2 is SQIVND (reference sequence). This specimen comes from a study of cytomegalovirus exposure and HLA in healthy donors. General study points: Later on, a genetic analysis was performed. It linked a missense variant in DCLRE1C with V- and J-gene trimming of TCR beta.

The genes are TRBV19 and TRBJ1-5; TRBD1 agrees at 11 bases. This receptor was taken from a man in his forties or fifties in good health and CMV-seropositive. The sequenced sample was PBMCs. The CDR3: CASTGTGGRNQPQHF. In nucleotides, the CDR3 is TGTGCCAGTACCGGGACAGGGGGACGAAATCAGCCCCAGCATTTT. Drawing the rest from reference TRBV19 and TRBJ1-5, the complete variable domain is DGGITQSPKYLFRKEGQNVTLSCEQNLNHDAMYWYRQDPGQGLRLIYYSQIVNDFQKGDIAEGYSVSREKKESFPLTVTSAQKNPTAFYLCASTGTGGRNQPQHFGDGTRLSIL.